A single TCR beta chain is shown here with its context. The sample originates from a study of blood T cell repertoires in COVID-19. Study-level background: T cells, B-cell-depleted T cells, or PBMCs provided the cDNA or gDNA that served as material.

Per the original methods: It was from reference gene primer amplification that nucleated cell counts were estimated. Assay: immunoSEQ multiplex PCR; the TCRdb copy retains only in-frame clones and omits some. The V and J calls and the clone size are those of that table, but D and trimming were determined from the DNA. The sample lists over 150,000 clones, more than 75% seen once, with about 2% in the top ten. The receptor comes from a man between 18 and 35 years old with acute or convalescent COVID-19. Sequencing was carried out using peripheral blood.

In DNA, the CDR3 is TGTGCCAGCAGCCAAGAAGGGGGGGCGGTCTACAATGAGCAGTTCTTC. This gives the protein CASSQEGGAVYNEQFF. This sequence joins TRBV4-2 and TRBJ2-1; tentative D call: TRBD2 (7 bases). The germline V gene encodes CDR1 LGHNA and CDR2 YNFKEQ. V lost 0 bases and J lost 3, with 12 bases in between. The CDR3 runs 16 residues.